This entry lists 30 T cell receptor beta chains sequenced from one sample in a study of blood T cell repertoires in COVID-19. TCRdb keeps only in-frame clones here, not all; method: immunoSEQ multiplex PCR. The sample lists about 75,000 clones; 88% were seen once. Source material: peripheral blood. The source is a human donor in a cohort sampled during active COVID-19.

The V gene is TRBV14, the J gene TRBJ2-4; 8 bases line up with TRBD1. V shed 2 bases, J shed 7 bases, and the junction held 10 bases outside the gene matches. CDR1 is SGHDN, CDR2 FVKESK, per germline. The CDR3 is 16 residues long. CDR3 nucleotide sequence: TGTGCCAGCAGCCAACTAAGAATGACAGGGGTGAACATTCAGTACTTC. This sequence encodes CASSQLRMTGVNIQYF.

V usage is TRBV5-4 and J usage is TRBJ1-2; 7 nucleotides align to TRBD1. Per the germline V gene, CDR1 is SGHNT and CDR2 is YYREEE (reference sequence). V lost 5 bases to trimming and J lost 1 base; unmatched junction nucleotides: 8. The CDR3 runs 15 residues. DNA for the CDR3: TGTGCCAGCAGTCAGGACAGGTCATATAACTATGGCTACACCTTC. Its protein product is CASSQDRSYNYGYTF.

The chain recombines TRBV6-6 with TRBJ1-5; 7 bases line up with TRBD1. From germline, CDR1 is MNHNY and CDR2 SVGAGI (reference sequence). CDR3 length: 13 residues. V was clipped by 7 bases and J by 4 bases; unmatched bases: 4. The CDR3 region is CASNNRGNQPQHF. The CDR3 coding sequence is TGTGCCAGCAACAACAGGGGAAATCAGCCCCAGCATTTT.

The chain employs TRBV6-2 or TRBV6-3 and TRBJ2-1; the D gene is possibly TRBD2 (6 bases). Trimming took off 4 bases at V and 2 bases at J, with 18 bases between the two ends. This CDR3 is 17 amino acids long. Germline CDR1 is MNHEY and CDR2 is SVGEGT. CDR3 DNA: TGTGCCAGCAGTTCCCTTGGTGGGCGGGACGCCTACAATGAGCAGTTCTTC. Protein product: CASSSLGGRDAYNEQFF.

The genes are TRBV4-1 and TRBJ2-5; 12 nucleotides align to TRBD2. Germline CDR1 MGHRA, CDR2 YSYEKL. With 4 bases clipped from V and 4 bases from J, the junction kept 7 bases outside the gene matches. The CDR3 consists of 16 residues. CDR3: CASSPASGGAGETQYF. Written as DNA, the CDR3 is TGCGCCAGCAGCCCTGCTAGCGGGGGGGCGGGAGAGACCCAGTACTTC.

J is TRBJ1-4 and V is TRBV6-5, with 8 nucleotides matching TRBD1. The germline CDR1 and CDR2 sequences are MNHEY and SVGAGI. CDR3 length: 13 amino acids. V dropped 11 bases and J dropped 3; count of bases not matched to a gene: 5. The CDR3 nucleotides are TGTGCCGGCGGACAGGGTGCTAATGAAAAACTGTTTTTT. Its translation: CAGGQGANEKLFF.

The J gene is TRBJ2-1, the V gene TRBV2, with D maybe TRBD1 (5 bases). The CDR3 length is 13 residues. Trimming removed 11 bases at V and 0 bases at J, with 11 bases between. The germline gives CDR1 SNHLY, CDR2 FYNNEI. The CDR3 sequence is CAQGRGSYNEQFF. The CDR3 DNA reads TGTGCCCAGGGTAGGGGCTCCTACAATGAGCAGTTCTTC.

The genes are TRBV5-1 and TRBJ2-5, with a tentative D call TRBD1 (6 bases). Trimming took off 0 bases at V and 5 bases at J, with 11 bases between the two ends. Per germline, CDR1 SGHRS and CDR2 YFSETQ. The CDR3 has 14 residues. This CDR3 reads CASSLGTGKETQYF. The CDR3 DNA follows: TGCGCCAGCAGCTTGGGTACAGGGAAGGAGACCCAGTACTTC.

The genes are TRBV11-3 and TRBJ2-1; 11 positions agree with TRBD2. Looked up from germline, CDR1 is SGHNT and CDR2 is YENEEA. Trimming removed 4 bases from V and 9 bases from J; junction bases left unmatched: 8. This CDR3 region has 15 residues. CDR3 DNA: TGTGCCAGCAGCTCGGGACTAGCGGTGGGCAGTGAGCAGTTCTTC. Residues: CASSSGLAVGSEQFF.

The sample holds a few counts of this clone. The chain recombines TRBV5-4 with TRBJ1-3; D call uncertain. Germline V gives CDR1 SGHNT, CDR2 YYREEE (reference sequence). The CDR3 runs 15 residues. Trimming removed 4 bases at V and 1 base at J, with 12 bases between. CDR3 nucleotides: TGTGCCAGCAGCATCGATAGCGGATCTGGAAACACCATATATTTT. Its translation is CASSIDSGSGNTIYF.

The chain has TRBV10-1 and TRBJ2-4; 11 nucleotides match TRBD2. The V gene end was trimmed by 0 bases and the J gene end by 3 bases; junction bases not matched to a gene: 4. Germline V gene lookup returns CDR1 WNHNN and CDR2 SYGVQD (reference sequence). There are 17 residues in the CDR3. The CDR3 is CASSESGLADNKNIQYF. Here the CDR3 DNA reads TGCGCCAGCAGTGAGTCGGGACTAGCGGATAACAAAAACATTCAGTACTTC.

V is TRBV10-3 and J is TRBJ1-1; unclear D gene. The CDR3 is made up of 15 amino acids. The V and J ends lost 1 base and 3 bases respectively, with 12 bases between them. CDR1 ENHRY and CDR2 SYGVKD come from the germline V gene. CDR3: CAISEFPVRDTEAFF. The CDR3 DNA sequence: TGTGCCATCAGTGAGTTCCCAGTCCGGGACACTGAAGCTTTCTTT.

The chain joins TRBV24-1 to TRBJ2-5; 12 nucleotides align to TRBD1. The junction had 6 bases not matched to a gene; V was cut back by 3 bases and J by 5 bases. This CDR3 has 16 amino acids. The V gene's germline CDR1 is KGHDR and CDR2 SFDVKD. The CDR3 DNA sequence: TGTGCCACCAGTGATGCGGGACAGGGGGCGAGGGAGACCCAGTACTTC. This sequence encodes CATSDAGQGARETQYF.

V is TRBV27 and J is TRBJ1-1, with D possibly matching TRBD1 (5 bases). In germline, CDR1 is MNHEY, CDR2 SMNVEV (reference sequence). CDR3 length: 13 residues. Trimming pared 3 bases from V and 5 bases from J, leaving 10 bases between. The CDR3 sequence: CASSFWQGTEAFF. The DNA for the CDR3 is TGTGCCAGCAGTTTTTGGCAGGGAACTGAAGCTTTCTTT.

The V call is TRBV18, the J call TRBJ2-2; 8 nucleotides match TRBD1. With V trimmed by 4 bases and J by 2 bases, 3 bases remained unmatched. CDR3 size: 15 residues. Germline V CDR1 and CDR2: KGHSH, LQKENI. CDR3 sequence reads: CASSQGQVNTGELFF. In DNA, the CDR3 is TGTGCCAGCTCACAGGGACAGGTTAACACCGGGGAGCTGTTTTTT.

This sequence joins TRBV7-2 and TRBJ2-1; 7 bases line up with TRBD2. The V segment lost 5 bases and the J segment 4 bases; nucleotides outside the gene matches: 14. This CDR3 comprises 17 residues. Germline CDR1 is SGHTA and CDR2 is FQGNSA. CDR3 protein: CASSLRFAASGYNEQFF. CDR3 DNA sequence: TGTGCCAGCAGCCTCCGGTTCGCGGCTAGCGGATACAATGAGCAGTTCTTC.

The chain couples TRBV13 to TRBJ2-5, with 11 bases aligning to TRBD2. This CDR3 contains 17 residues. V was clipped by 0 bases and J by 2 bases; unmatched bases: 5. Germline-derived CDR1 and CDR2 are PRHDT and FYEKMQ (reference sequence). In nucleotides, the CDR3 is TGTGCCAGCAGCTTAGGTCTTAGCGGGAGGGGGCAAGAGACCCAGTACTTC. Amino acids: CASSLGLSGRGQETQYF. Filled out from reference TRBV13 and TRBJ2-5, the complete variable domain reads AAGVIQSPRHLIKEKRETATLKCYPIPRHDTVYWYQQGPGQDPQFLISFYEKMQSDKGSIPDRFSAQQFSDYHSELNMSSLELGDSALYFCASSLGLSGRGQETQYFGPGTRLLVL.

This CDR3 reads CASSKSNVGLAGEQYF. In nucleotides, the CDR3 is TGTGCCAGCAGCAAATCTAACGTTGGACTAGCGGGCGAGCAGTACTTC. The gene calls are TRBV13 and TRBJ2-7; 11 nucleotides align to TRBD2. Per germline, CDR1 PRHDT and CDR2 FYEKMQ (reference sequence). V was clipped by 5 bases and J by 6 bases; unmatched bases: 12. The CDR3 runs 16 residues. Combining the CDR3 with reference TRBV13 and TRBJ2-7 gives the whole variable domain AAGVIQSPRHLIKEKRETATLKCYPIPRHDTVYWYQQGPGQDPQFLISFYEKMQSDKGSIPDRFSAQQFSDYHSELNMSSLELGDSALYFCASSKSNVGLAGEQYFGPGTRLTVT.

V usage is TRBV5-1 and J usage is TRBJ2-5; TRBD2 matches at 14 bases. Per the germline V gene, CDR1 is SGHRS and CDR2 is YFSETQ. V shed 4 bases and J 4 bases; nucleotides not matched to a gene: 12. The CDR3 has 18 residues. Written as DNA, the CDR3 is TGCGCCAGCAGCCCCAAGGATACCGGGACTAGCGGGAGAGAGACCCAGTACTTC. Translated, it gives CASSPKDTGTSGRETQYF.

This chain connects TRBV11-2 to TRBJ2-7; TRBD2 matches 10 bases. The germline CDR1 and CDR2 sequences are SGHAT and FQNNGV. The CDR3 sequence is 13 residues long. The ends lost 6 bases at V and 5 bases at J; junction bases unmatched: 4. CDR3 amino acids: CASRGLAFDEQYF. The DNA of the CDR3 is TGTGCCAGCAGGGGACTAGCGTTCGACGAGCAGTACTTC.

The chain combines TRBV6-5 with TRBJ2-7, with D perhaps TRBD1 (5 bases). This CDR3 is 13 amino acids long. The V gene's germline CDR1 is MNHEY and CDR2 SVGAGI. Between the trimmed V and J ends, which lost 5 bases and 1 base, there was a span of 9 bases. The CDR3: CASSKTGSYEQYF. As DNA, the CDR3 is TGTGCCAGCAGTAAAACAGGTTCCTACGAGCAGTACTTC.

The rearrangement joins TRBV7-2 to TRBJ2-3; 7 nucleotides match TRBD1. Trimming cost V 7 bases and J 5 bases; bases outside gene matches: 18. Germline V CDR1 and CDR2: SGHTA, FQGNSA. The CDR3 consists of 17 residues. The CDR3 loop reads CASTFPAEQGRRDTQYF. CDR3 sequence (DNA): TGTGCCAGCACCTTTCCGGCGGAACAGGGGCGCAGAGATACGCAGTATTTT. Together with reference TRBV7-2 and TRBJ2-3, the CDR3 gives the full variable domain: GAGVSQSPSNKVTEKGKDVELRCDPISGHTALYWYRQSLGQGLEFLIYFQGNSAPDKSGLPSDRFSAERTGGSVSTLTIQRTQQEDSAVYLCASTFPAEQGRRDTQYFGPGTRLTVL.

DNA of the CDR3: TGTGCCAGCAGCTTGGAGCCGACAGGGACTAATGAAAAACTGTTTTTT. Its protein product is CASSLEPTGTNEKLFF. V gene TRBV5-4 combines with J gene TRBJ1-4; 7 nucleotides match TRBD1. Germline CDR1 and CDR2: SGHNT and YYREEE (reference sequence). There are 16 residues in the CDR3. V was pared by 0 bases and J by 2 bases, with 4 bases of the junction left unmatched.

This clone was seen only once. The V and J genes are TRBV18 and TRBJ2-5; D gene uncertain. Per germline, CDR1 KGHSH and CDR2 LQKENI. CDR3 length equals 16 residues. V lost 3 bases to trimming and J lost 5 bases, with 19 bases between them. CDR3 DNA sequence: TGTGCCAGCTCACCCAAGACTGCCGCCCCCTGGGAGACCCAGTACTTC. This sequence encodes CASSPKTAAPWETQYF.

This clone was detected only once. This chain uses TRBV7-6 with TRBJ1-2; possibly TRBD1 for D (5 bases). The CDR3 extends over 15 amino acids. Per the germline V gene, CDR1 is SGHVS and CDR2 is FNYEAQ. Trimming stripped 0 bases from V and 2 bases from J, with 10 bases between. This chain's CDR3 is CASSLAQGGNYGYTF. In DNA form, the CDR3 reads TGTGCCAGCAGCTTAGCGCAGGGCGGAAACTATGGCTACACCTTC.

The chain has TRBV7-3 and TRBJ2-5, with D perhaps TRBD2 (6 bases). The CDR3 consists of 15 residues. Germline CDR1 SGHTA, CDR2 FQGTGA. Trimming removed 7 bases at V and 4 bases at J, with 19 bases between. CDR3 protein: CASTAGGSRLETQYF. The CDR3 region has the DNA TGTGCCAGCACCGCTGGAGGGAGTAGGTTAGAGACCCAGTACTTC.

The chain combines TRBV9 with TRBJ2-1; 11 bases are shared with TRBD2. CDR1 SGDLS and CDR2 YYNGEE come from the germline V gene. CDR3 length equals 16 residues. With V trimmed by 6 bases and J by 6 bases, 11 bases remained unmatched. DNA of the CDR3: TGTGCCAGCACGACTAGCGGGATGGCTAGGGGCAATGAGCAGTTCTTC. Residues: CASTTSGMARGNEQFF.

The rearrangement links TRBV6-5 to TRBJ2-1, with TRBD2 identical over 9 bases. The CDR3 runs 15 residues. Germline values: CDR1 MNHEY, CDR2 SVGAGI. The V gene end was trimmed by 6 bases and the J gene end by 15 bases; junction bases not matched to a gene: 18. The CDR3 sequence is CASSPRGSGSQSGFF. The CDR3 bases are TGTGCCAGCAGCCCCCGGGGTAGCGGGAGCCAGTCGGGGTTCTTC.

The chain has TRBV28 and TRBJ2-1; the match to TRBD1 covers 9 bases. Germline V gives CDR1 MDHEN, CDR2 SYDVKM. With V trimmed by 8 bases and J by 3 bases, 2 bases remained unmatched. The CDR3 sequence is 13 residues long. The chain's CDR3 is CASGDRVYNEQFF. Written as DNA, the CDR3 is TGTGCCAGCGGGGACAGGGTCTACAATGAGCAGTTCTTC.

The chain recombines TRBV5-6 with TRBJ1-5; D perhaps matches TRBD1 (6 bases). The CDR3 totals 15 residues. CDR1 and CDR2 from the germline V gene are SGHDT and YYEEEE. V was pared by 4 bases and J by 4 bases, with 15 bases between. CDR3 residues: CASSQTGMGNQPQHF. CDR3 coding DNA: TGTGCCAGCAGCCAAACAGGGATGGGAAATCAGCCCCAGCATTTT.